This TCR beta chain was identified during a study of OX40 agonist ivuxolimab in advanced cancers. About the research overall: A history of anti-PD-1, anti-PD-L1 or anti-CTLA-4 therapy was acceptable, and approximately 39% had some.

The V gene's germline CDR1 is SGHRS and CDR2 YFSETQ. The V end lost 1 base, the J end lost 6 bases, and 9 bases lay between the germline ends. CDR3 length: 13 residues. TCRdb's table, derived via immunoSEQ multiplex PCR, lists solely in-frame clones and lacks some. The table has about 77,000 clones, about nine tenths seen once. The sample consisted of CD4+ or CD8+ T cells sorted from blood, taken in a trial of the OX40 agonist ivuxolimab. The TCR sequence derives from an adult with an advanced solid tumor such as melanoma, head and neck, liver or kidney cancer. V is TRBV5-1 and J is TRBJ2-3; no reliable D call. The CDR3 is CASSLKSQDTQYF. DNA of the CDR3: TGCGCCAGCAGCTTGAAGTCACAGGATACGCAGTATTTT.